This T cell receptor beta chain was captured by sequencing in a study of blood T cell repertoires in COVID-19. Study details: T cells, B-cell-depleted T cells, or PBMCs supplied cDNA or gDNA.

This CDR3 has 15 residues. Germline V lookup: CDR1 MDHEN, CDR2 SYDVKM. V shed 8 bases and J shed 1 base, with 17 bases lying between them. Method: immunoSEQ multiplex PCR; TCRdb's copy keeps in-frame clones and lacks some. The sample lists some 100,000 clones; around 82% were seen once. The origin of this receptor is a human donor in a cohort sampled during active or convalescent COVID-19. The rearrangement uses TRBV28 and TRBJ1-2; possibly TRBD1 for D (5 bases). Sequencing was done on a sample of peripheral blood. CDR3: CASGWPWTLNYGYTF. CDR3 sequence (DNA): TGTGCCAGCGGGTGGCCATGGACACTTAACTATGGCTACACCTTC.